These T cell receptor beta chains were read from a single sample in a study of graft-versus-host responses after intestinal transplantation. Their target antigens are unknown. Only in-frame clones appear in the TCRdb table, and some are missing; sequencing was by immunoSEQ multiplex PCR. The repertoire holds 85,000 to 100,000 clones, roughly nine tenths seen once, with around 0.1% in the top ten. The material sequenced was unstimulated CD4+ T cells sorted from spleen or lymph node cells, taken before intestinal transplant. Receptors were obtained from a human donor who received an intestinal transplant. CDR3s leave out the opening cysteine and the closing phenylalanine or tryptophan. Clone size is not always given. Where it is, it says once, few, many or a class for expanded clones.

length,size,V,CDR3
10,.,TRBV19,ASSSGANVLT
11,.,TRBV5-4,ASSLDASQPQH
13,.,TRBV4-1,ASSQDGQGRETQY
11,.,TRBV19,ASSRDRAYEQY
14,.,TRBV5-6,ASSHQTSGGFYEQY
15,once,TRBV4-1,ASSQVGRRANTGELF
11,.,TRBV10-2,ASSEQAGMVQY
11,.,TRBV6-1,ASRNRGSTEAF
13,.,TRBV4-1,ASSQGGPANYGYT
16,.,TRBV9,ASSPSPGQGAGANVLT
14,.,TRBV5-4,ASSPDRDNPYNEQF
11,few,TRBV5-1,ASSLGQGAPLH
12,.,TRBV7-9,ASSSTGPNQPQH
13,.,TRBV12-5,ASSAPGQGFSEAF
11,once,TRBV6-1,ASSEVQGSTQY
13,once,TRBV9,ASSVGDRDREKLF
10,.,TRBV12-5,ASGLNRVEQY
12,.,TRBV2,ASTKTGAYYGYT
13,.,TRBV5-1,ASSLTGVVGNTIY
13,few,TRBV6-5,ASSSKQVYNSPLH
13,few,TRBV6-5,ASSYRGQGDNEQF
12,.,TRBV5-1,ASSGGSPGDTQY
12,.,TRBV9,ASSVAVRDNEQF
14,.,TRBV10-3,AISQSSWDRAYEQY
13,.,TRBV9,ASSVGSSGGHEQF
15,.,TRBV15,ATLGTSGGGSYNEQF
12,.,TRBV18,ASSEQGAGTEAF